Below are 22 T cell receptor beta chains sequenced from a single sample in a study of beta chain features in type 1 diabetes. Expressed TCRB transcripts were sequenced because the entire RNA isolate underwent reverse transcription. Repertoires were generated with immunoSEQ multiplex PCR, while TCRdb's copy carries only in-frame clones and drops some. This table has 350,000 to 400,000 clones, about 16% appearing once. The sequencing input was naive CD4+ T cells from blood. These receptors all stem from a woman between 18 and 30 years old in good health.

CDR3 DNA sequence: TGCGCCAGCAGCCCCGCAGGGAATGAGCAGTTCTTC. It codes for CASSPAGNEQFF. This chain uses TRBV4-1 with TRBJ2-1, with a tentative D call TRBD1 (5 bases). V was pared by 4 bases and J by 7 bases, with 8 bases between. Per the germline V gene, CDR1 is MGHRA and CDR2 is YSYEKL. This CDR3 is built from 12 residues.

This clone was detected a few times. The chain has TRBV25-1 and TRBJ2-1, with a tentative D call TRBD2 (6 bases). The V end lost 4 bases, the J end lost 3 bases, and 19 bases lay between the germline ends. Germline V CDR1 and CDR2: MGHDK, SYGVNS. CDR3 length: 17 residues. The DNA for the CDR3 is TGTGCCAGCAGTGCCGATACCCTAGCGAAGGTCTACAATGAGCAGTTCTTC. Translating it yields CASSADTLAKVYNEQFF.

This chain links TRBV2 with TRBJ1-1; a possible D gene is TRBD1 (6 bases). CDR3 length equals 14 residues. Per germline, CDR1 SNHLY and CDR2 FYNNEI. The ends were cut back, 6 bases at V and 1 base at J, with 12 bases in the middle. The CDR3 nucleotides read TGTGCCAGCAGGAGACAGGTTACGAACACTGAAGCTTTCTTT. Its protein product is CASRRQVTNTEAFF.

The chain employs TRBV30 and TRBJ2-5, with 11 bases that match TRBD2. CDR1 and CDR2 (germline): GTSNPN, SVGIG (reference sequence). The CDR3 is 13 amino acids. The CDR3 nucleotides are TGTGCTCGGACTAGCGGGTTCCAAGAGACCCAGTACTTC. Translation: CARTSGFQETQYF.

This chain's CDR3 is CASSQTSGRVDTQYF. CDR3 nucleotides: TGTGCCAGTAGCCAGACTAGCGGGAGGGTAGATACGCAGTATTTT. The gene calls are TRBV19 and TRBJ2-3; TRBD2 matches 14 bases. Per germline, CDR1 LNHDA and CDR2 SQIVND (reference sequence). The CDR3 is 15 amino acids. After removal of 6 bases from V and 5 bases from J, the junction contained 4 bases not matched to a gene.

Only a few counts were recorded for this clone. The chain employs TRBV29-1 and TRBJ2-2; TRBD2 is a possible D gene (6 bases). The V end lost 3 bases, the J end lost 4 bases, and 12 bases lay between the germline ends. The CDR3 is 14 residues long. Germline loops: CDR1 SQVTM, CDR2 ANQGSEA. CDR3 bases: TGCAGCGTTGAGTCGGGGAGGAGCACCGGGGAGCTGTTTTTT. Translating gives CSVESGRSTGELFF.

This clone was seen more than once but under ten times. This rearrangement joins TRBV4-3 to TRBJ2-7, with 7 bases identical to TRBD2. The CDR3 sequence is 16 residues long. The J segment lost 1 base and the V segment lost 0 bases, leaving 6 bases of the junction unmatched. CDR1 LGHNA and CDR2 YSLEER come from the germline V gene. The DNA of the CDR3 is TGCGCCAGCAGCCAAGATTTTGGCGGGGGTTCCTACGAGCAGTACTTC. Translating gives CASSQDFGGGSYEQYF.

V gene TRBV29-1 combines with J gene TRBJ1-2, with D hard to call. Germline V gives CDR1 SQVTM, CDR2 ANQGSEA. The CDR3 consists of 15 residues. V was pared by 0 bases and J by 2 bases, with 13 bases between. The CDR3 DNA is TGCAGCGTTGAAGATCTGAACAATCAGAACTATGGCTACACCTTC. Encoded protein: CSVEDLNNQNYGYTF.

This chain links TRBV6-5 with TRBJ1-1; TRBD1 might be the D (5 bases). CDR1 MNHEY and CDR2 SVGAGI come from the germline V gene. There are 13 residues in the CDR3. The V end lost 2 bases, the J end lost 3 bases, and 7 bases lay between the germline ends. The CDR3 DNA follows: TGTGCCAGCAGTTACGGCAGGGACACTGAAGCTTTCTTT. Encoded protein: CASSYGRDTEAFF.

This clone was seen more than once but under ten times. This chain links TRBV28 with TRBJ2-1; TRBD1 agrees at 7 bases. CDR3 length: 16 amino acids. The trim removed 1 base at V and 5 bases at J, leaving 8 bases unmatched. The germline CDR1 and CDR2 sequences are MDHEN and SYDVKM. CDR3 bases: TGTGCCAGCAGTTTATCCGAGACAGGGTCCCACAATGAGCAGTTCTTC. Translating gives CASSLSETGSHNEQFF.

This clone was detected a few times. The chain carries TRBV6-6 and TRBJ2-7, with D perhaps TRBD2 (6 bases). This CDR3 region has 15 residues. CDR1 is MNHNY and CDR2 is SVGAGI in the germline V gene (reference sequence). V lost 1 base and J lost 0, with 10 bases in between. CDR3 in DNA: TGTGCCAGCAGTTACTGGGCGGGGAACTCCTACGAGCAGTACTTC. As protein: CASSYWAGNSYEQYF.

The chain uses TRBV7-3 and TRBJ2-5, with 7 bases matching TRBD2. The CDR3 contains 16 residues. Germline V gene lookup returns CDR1 SGHTA and CDR2 FQGTGA. V lost 0 bases and J lost 4; bases outside the gene matches: 8. The DNA for the CDR3 is TGTGCCAGCAGCTTAACGTCGGGAGGTTCAGGAGAGACCCAGTACTTC. Protein: CASSLTSGGSGETQYF. The variable domain in full, with the rest retrieved from reference TRBV7-3 and TRBJ2-5, is GAGVSQTPSNKVTEKGKYVELRCDPISGHTALYWYRQSLGQGPEFLIYFQGTGAADDSGLPNDRFFAVRPEGSVSTLKIQRTERGDSAVYLCASSLTSGGSGETQYFGPGTRLLVL.

The chain combines TRBV14 with TRBJ2-1; TRBD2 is a possible D gene (6 bases). Germline V gene lookup returns CDR1 SGHDN and CDR2 FVKESK. Trimming left V 4 bases short and J 8 bases short, with 12 bases between. The CDR3 covers 13 residues. CDR3 coding DNA: TGTGCCAGCAGCCGACTAGACGGTGATGAGCAGTTCTTC. Its protein product is CASSRLDGDEQFF.

V is TRBV27 and J is TRBJ2-1, with 13 bases matching TRBD2. Per germline, CDR1 MNHEY and CDR2 SMNVEV (reference sequence). V was clipped by 5 bases and J by 7 bases; unmatched bases: 11. The CDR3 runs 17 residues. This CDR3 is CASSIFTSGRAWNEQFF. CDR3 DNA: TGTGCCAGCAGTATCTTCACTAGCGGGAGGGCCTGGAATGAGCAGTTCTTC.

This chain uses TRBV30 with TRBJ2-1; 12 bases match TRBD2. The CDR3 consists of 14 residues. Germline CDR1 GTSNPN, CDR2 SVGIG (reference sequence). The V and J ends lost 5 bases and 8 bases, in that order; junction bases with no gene match: 7. The CDR3 loop is CAWGLAGTYHEQFF. The CDR3 DNA follows: TGTGCCTGGGGACTAGCGGGAACGTACCATGAGCAGTTCTTC.

The rearrangement joins TRBV20-1 to TRBJ2-1; no clear D. Trimming pared 3 bases from V and 8 bases from J, leaving 8 bases between. The CDR3 consists of 11 residues. Germline V lookup: CDR1 DFQATT, CDR2 SNEGSKA (reference sequence). The CDR3 DNA sequence: TGCAGTGCTAGGGTAGGAGATGAGCAGTTCTTC. Encoded protein: CSARVGDEQFF.

V usage is TRBV4-2 and J usage is TRBJ2-3; possibly TRBD2 for D (6 bases). V shed 5 bases and J shed 4 bases, with 19 bases lying between them. From germline, CDR1 is LGHNA and CDR2 YNFKEQ. The CDR3 is 16 amino acids. The CDR3 is CASSWNRELRADTQYF. The CDR3 coding sequence is TGTGCCAGCAGCTGGAACCGGGAGTTAAGGGCAGATACGCAGTATTTT.

The genes are TRBV5-1 and TRBJ2-1, with 9 bases matching TRBD2. The CDR3 sequence is 16 residues long. Germline V gives CDR1 SGHRS, CDR2 YFSETQ. V lost 3 bases to trimming and J lost 3 bases; unmatched junction nucleotides: 7. The DNA of the CDR3 is TGCGCCAGCAGCTCCCTTAGCGGGAGTAACTACAATGAGCAGTTCTTC. This translates into CASSSLSGSNYNEQFF.

The chain carries TRBV15 and TRBJ2-5, with 9 bases identical to TRBD1. Gene TRBJ2-7 matches the end of the DNA better, so the J call may be wrong. Looked up from germline, CDR1 is LNHNV and CDR2 is YYDKDF (reference sequence). The CDR3 runs to 16 residues. In nucleotides, the CDR3 is TGTGCCACCAGCAGATACGGGACAGGGTTTGCCTACGAGCAGTACTTC. Encoded protein: CATSRYGTGFAYEQYF.

This clone was seen a handful of times. The chain is built from TRBV7-9 and TRBJ2-3, with 9 bases lining up with TRBD1. CDR1 is SEHNR and CDR2 is FQNEAQ in the germline V gene (reference sequence). CDR3 size: 14 residues. Trimming removed 4 bases from V and 3 bases from J; junction bases left unmatched: 2. CDR3 sequence reads: CASSSDRGTDTQYF. The CDR3, as DNA: TGTGCCAGCAGCTCGGACAGGGGAACAGATACGCAGTATTTT.

J is TRBJ1-5 and V is TRBV7-2, with 9 bases fitting TRBD1. The J segment lost 8 bases and the V segment lost 5 bases, leaving 10 bases of the junction unmatched. The CDR3 runs 15 residues. CDR1 SGHTA and CDR2 FQGNSA come from the germline V gene. The CDR3 reads CASSPSGTGIEPQHF. CDR3 coding DNA: TGTGCCAGCAGCCCGAGCGGGACAGGGATTGAGCCCCAGCATTTT.

Worth noting for this clone: The junction departs from germline at one end; a sequencing error may be responsible. The chain is built from TRBV7-8 and TRBJ1-1, with TRBD1 matching 10 bases. The CDR3 loop spans 11 amino acids. CDR1 and CDR2 from the germline V gene are SGHVS and FQNEAQ. CDR3 in DNA: TGTGCCAGCAGCACAGACAGGGGGCGGCTCTTT. Its protein product is CASSTDRGRLF.